This entry is about one T cell receptor beta chain. V shed 6 bases and J shed 2 bases, with 18 bases lying between them. Germline V gene data show CDR1 as ENHRY and CDR2 as SYGVKD. This CDR3 spans 16 amino acids. The sequenced template was cDNA made from the entire isolated RNA. Assay: immunoSEQ multiplex PCR; the TCRdb copy retains only in-frame clones and omits some. The repertoire includes hundreds of thousands of clones, around 15% of them detected once, and 0.07% to 0.095% sits in the top ten. These data come from a study of beta chain features in type 1 diabetes. J is TRBJ2-3 and V is TRBV10-3; D is perhaps TRBD1 or TRBD2 (5 bases each). Source material: naive CD4+ T cells from blood. The receptor comes from a man younger than 35 in good health. The CDR3, as DNA: TGTGCCATCAGCGCCGGGACCACCCTTTCCACAGATACGCAGTATTTT. It is translated as CAISAGTTLSTDTQYF.